The rows below give T cell receptor beta chains drawn from one sample of a study of patients and donors after allogeneic stem cell transplantation. One entry per CDR3 protein, called by TCRdb with MiXCR from the RT-PCR reads. The sample yields 900,000 to 1,000,000 distinct CDR3 sequences, about a sixth seen once. Sample: blood, either unsorted or a sorted T cell fraction (not recorded which). These receptors were obtained from a human donor who was either an allogeneic HSCT recipient or a stem cell or donor lymphocyte infusion donor (not recorded which). It is not recorded whose cells these are; they may come from a transplant donor. Each CDR3 is given with its conserved first and last residue. A D gene is named only where the DNA matches it firmly. Rows give clone size only sometimes, using once, few, many, or a class for an expanded clone.

>TRBJ1-1|TRBV7-9|TRBD1|few
CASSSEGVLTGREAFF
TGTGCCAGCAGCTCCGAGGGGGTATTGACAGGGCGCGAAGCTTTCTTT
>TRBJ2-1|TRBV6-1|TRBD1|-
CASSVPGTGGWNEQFF
TGTGCCAGCAGTGTCCCCGGGACAGGGGGCTGGAATGAGCAGTTCTTC
>TRBJ2-1|TRBV2|-|few
CASTDRWPGGEQFF
TGTGCCAGCACCGACCGGTGGCCCGGAGGTGAGCAGTTCTTC
>TRBJ2-7|TRBV24-1|TRBD1|-
CATSDSTGATYEQYF
TGTGCCACCAGTGATTCGACAGGGGCTACCTACGAGCAGTACTTC
>TRBJ2-1|TRBV7-9|-|few
CASFAGYNEQFF
TGTGCCAGCTTTGCGGGATACAATGAGCAGTTCTTC
>TRBJ2-3|TRBV7-2|-|-
CASSLASKSKQYF
TGTGCCAGCAGCTTAGCTTCCAAGAGCAAGCAGTATTTT
>TRBJ2-1|TRBV29-1|-|few
CSVEDLGTSSYNEQFF
TGCAGCGTTGAAGATCTGGGGACCAGCTCCTACAATGAGCAGTTCTTC
>TRBJ2-1|TRBV24-1|TRBD2|few
CATSDSGARDNEQFF
TGTGCCACCAGTGATAGCGGGGCGAGGGACAATGAGCAGTTCTTC
>TRBJ2-1|TRBV16|TRBD1|-
CASSNDRDEQFF
TGTGCCAGCAGCAATGACAGGGATGAGCAGTTCTTC
>TRBJ1-2|TRBV6-1|-|-
CASSTTTADGYTF
TGTGCCAGCAGTACCACCACCGCGGATGGCTACACCTTC
>TRBJ2-7|TRBV20-1|TRBD1|-
CSARDGQGAAYEQYF
TGCAGTGCTAGAGATGGGCAGGGGGCAGCCTACGAGCAGTACTTC
>TRBJ1-3|TRBV5-1|-|few
CASSLEGAGGNTIYF
TGCGCCAGCAGCTTGGAAGGGGCCGGAGGAAACACCATATATTTT
>TRBJ2-1|TRBV11-2|TRBD2|-
CASSLLNPRTSGTYNEQFF
TGTGCCAGCAGCTTGTTAAACCCCCGGACTAGCGGAACATACAATGAGCAGTTCTTC
>TRBJ1-4|TRBV9|-|-
CASSVRGDNEKLFF
TGTGCCAGCAGCGTAAGAGGGGATAATGAAAAACTGTTTTTT
>TRBJ2-7|TRBV6-5|TRBD1|-
CASSYTGQGGYEQYF
TGTGCCAGCAGTTACACAGGACAGGGGGGGTACGAGCAGTACTTC
>TRBJ2-7|TRBV27|-|many
CASSFTGYEQYF
TGTGCCAGCAGCTTTACAGGCTACGAGCAGTACTTC
>TRBJ2-2|TRBV4-1|-|-
CASSQEGAVTGELFF
TGCGCCAGCAGCCAAGAGGGGGCAGTCACCGGGGAGCTGTTTTTT
>TRBJ2-1|TRBV27|TRBD2|few
CASSISTSGSNEQFF
TGTGCCAGCAGTATCTCGACTAGCGGGAGCAATGAGCAGTTCTTC
>TRBJ2-7|TRBV14|TRBD1|few
CASSGMAGQGRYEQYF
TGTGCCAGCAGCGGCATGGCTGGACAGGGGAGGTACGAGCAGTACTTC
>TRBJ1-5|TRBV19|-|-
CASSRDPKARQPQHF
TGTGCCAGTAGTAGAGACCCGAAAGCAAGACAGCCCCAGCATTTT
>TRBJ2-5|TRBV3-1|TRBD2|-
CASSPLAGMHQETQYF
TGTGCCAGCAGCCCATTAGCGGGGATGCACCAAGAGACCCAGTACTTC
>TRBJ1-4|TRBV20-1|-|few
CSASLGGADEKLFF
TGCAGTGCTAGTCTTGGGGGCGCGGATGAAAAACTGTTTTTT
>TRBJ2-3|TRBV6-2/TRBV6-3|-|-
CASSSVRSSQYF
TGTGCCAGCAGTTCAGTACGGTCGTCGCAGTATTTT